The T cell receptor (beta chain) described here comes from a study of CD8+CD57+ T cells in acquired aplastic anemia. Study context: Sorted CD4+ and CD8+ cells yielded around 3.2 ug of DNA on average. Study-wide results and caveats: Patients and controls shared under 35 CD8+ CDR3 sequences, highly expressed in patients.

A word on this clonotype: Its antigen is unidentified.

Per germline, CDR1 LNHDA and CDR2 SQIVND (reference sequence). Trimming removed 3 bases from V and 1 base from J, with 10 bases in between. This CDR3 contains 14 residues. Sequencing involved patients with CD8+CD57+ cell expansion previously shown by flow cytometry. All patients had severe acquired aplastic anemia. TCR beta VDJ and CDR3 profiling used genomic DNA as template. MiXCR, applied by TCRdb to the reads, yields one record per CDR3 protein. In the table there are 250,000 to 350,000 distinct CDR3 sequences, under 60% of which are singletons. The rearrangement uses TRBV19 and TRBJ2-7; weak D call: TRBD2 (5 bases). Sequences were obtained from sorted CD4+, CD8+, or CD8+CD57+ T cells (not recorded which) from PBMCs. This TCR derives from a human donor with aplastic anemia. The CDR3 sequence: CASSIVRGSYEQYF. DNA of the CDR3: TGTGCCAGTAGTATCGTACGCGGGTCCTACGAGCAGTACTTC.